In this sample, the clone carrying this T cell receptor beta chain turned up once. The entry originates in a study of blood T cell repertoires in COVID-19. Study in general: PBMCs, B-cell-depleted T cells, or T cells were the source of the cDNA or gDNA that made up the material.

Clones were sequenced by immunoSEQ multiplex PCR, and TCRdb holds only the in-frame ones, with some missing. Among tens of thousands of clones listed, roughly 94% were seen once. Germline V CDR1 and CDR2: SGHDT, YYEEEE. This CDR3 has 13 amino acids. After removal of 1 base from V and 6 bases from J, the junction contained 2 bases not matched to a gene. Input material: peripheral blood. This clonotype originated in a human donor with active COVID-19. The donor label of this sample is uncertain. V usage is TRBV5-6 and J usage is TRBJ2-3; 7 nucleotides align to TRBD2. The DNA of the CDR3 is TGTGCCAGCAGCTTGAGCGGGACGGATACGCAGTATTTT. As protein: CASSLSGTDTQYF. The variable domain in full, completed from reference TRBV5-6 and TRBJ2-3, reads DAGVTQSPTHLIKTRGQQVTLRCSPKSGHDTVSWYQQALGQGPQFIFQYYEEEERQRGNFPDRFSGHQFPNYSSELNVNALLLGDSALYLCASSLSGTDTQYFGPGTRLTVL.